The sequence of this TCR beta chain was determined in a study of Ad26.COV2.S vaccination and SARS-CoV-2 variants. General observations from the study: Reports say spike-specific CD8+ and CD4+ T cell responses covered substantial breadth after vaccination. Vaccine and placebo groups showed comparable non-spike TCR breadth. Those who received the vaccine showed greater spike-specific TCR breadth than those given placebo. Possibly, TCR breadth and depth analyses underestimated total T cell responses.

CDR3 size: 16 residues. Trimming removed 0 bases from V and 8 bases from J, with 19 bases in between. Germline V gives CDR1 MGHRA, CDR2 YSYEKL. Assay: immunoSEQ multiplex PCR; the TCRdb copy retains only in-frame clones and omits some. This table has about 350,000 clones, around 90% appearing once. About this clone: Antigen specificity is unknown.

The receptor was isolated from a human donor who had recovered from COVID-19. The chain combines TRBV4-1 with TRBJ1-2, with D possibly being TRBD1 (5 bases). This specimen consisted of peripheral blood, obtained after recovery from COVID-19. CDR3 region: CASSQDFFYRTPGYTF. In DNA, the CDR3 is TGCGCCAGCAGCCAAGATTTTTTTTACAGGACCCCCGGCTACACCTTC.